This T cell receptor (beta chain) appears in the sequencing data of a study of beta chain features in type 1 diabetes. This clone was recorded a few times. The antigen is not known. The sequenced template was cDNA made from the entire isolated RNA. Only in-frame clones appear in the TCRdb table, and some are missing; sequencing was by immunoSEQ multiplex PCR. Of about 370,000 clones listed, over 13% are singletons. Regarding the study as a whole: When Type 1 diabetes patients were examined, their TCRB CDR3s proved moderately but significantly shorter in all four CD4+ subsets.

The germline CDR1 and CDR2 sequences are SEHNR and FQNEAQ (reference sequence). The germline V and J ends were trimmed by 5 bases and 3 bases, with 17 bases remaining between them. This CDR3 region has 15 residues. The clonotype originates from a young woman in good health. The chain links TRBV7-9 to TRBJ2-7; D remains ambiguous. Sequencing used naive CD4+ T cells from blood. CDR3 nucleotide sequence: TGTGCCAGCAGCACCCGGGTCCTCACTCGCTACGAGCAGTACTTC. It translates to CASSTRVLTRYEQYF.